This T cell receptor (beta chain) was profiled in a study of blood T cell repertoires in COVID-19. TCRdb's table, derived via immunoSEQ multiplex PCR, lists solely in-frame clones and lacks some. The sample yields 70,000 to 90,000 clones, over 65% seen once. This clone was seen more than once but under ten times. The sample taken for sequencing was peripheral blood. The sequence was obtained from a human donor with acute or convalescent COVID-19. The donor label of this sample is uncertain.

CDR3 region: CAISGGQGARGGYTF. CDR3 sequence (DNA): TGTGCCATCAGTGGGGGACAGGGGGCGCGTGGAGGCTACACCTTC. The V gene is TRBV10-3, the J gene TRBJ1-2; 12 bases align to TRBD1. The CDR3 runs to 15 residues. V was pared by 4 bases and J by 8 bases, with 8 bases of the junction left unmatched. Germline-derived CDR1 and CDR2 are ENHRY and SYGVKD.